The 30 T cell receptor beta chains reported below all come from one sample, sequenced in a study of cytomegalovirus exposure and HLA in healthy donors (dated by TCRdb to 2016 to 2017). The library was generated by the immunoSEQ multiplex PCR assay. The multiplex PCR relied on a mix of 60 forward primers for TCR Vbeta segments and 13 reverse primers for TCR Jbeta segments. The table comes from immuneACCESS by way of TCRdb, which keeps in-frame sequences with V and J called. Part of the clones is missing from these tables; in studies checked, under half for an unresolved V gene and the rest for unknown reasons. The sample table holds under 200,000 clones, of which roughly 82% were seen once. The ten largest clones add up to about 1.4% of the sample. The material sequenced was PBMCs. These receptors came from a girl aged 10-17 years in good health and CMV-seropositive.

The chain recombines TRBV9 with TRBJ2-3, with 7 positions matching TRBD1. This CDR3 spans 17 amino acids. V lost 2 bases, J lost 4 bases, and 13 bases stayed unmatched. The V gene's germline CDR1 is SGDLS and CDR2 YYNGEE. As DNA, the CDR3 is TGTGCCAGCAGCGTCCTGTCGGGACAGCTAATCGCAGATACGCAGTATTTT. Amino acid sequence: CASSVLSGQLIADTQYF.

V is TRBV2 and J is TRBJ2-7; TRBD2 aligns across 9 bases. The CDR3 sequence is 16 residues long. Germline V CDR1 and CDR2: SNHLY, FYNNEI. After removal of 5 bases from V and 3 bases from J, the junction contained 11 bases not matched to a gene. CDR3 in DNA: TGTGCCAGCAGTCTGGCCCCCGAGACTAGCGGCTACGAGCAGTACTTC. This encodes CASSLAPETSGYEQYF. The full variable domain, with the rest looked up from reference TRBV2 and TRBJ2-7, is EPEVTQTPSHQVTQMGQEVILRCVPISNHLYFYWYRQILGQKVEFLVSFYNNEISEKSEIFDDQFSVERPDGSNFTLKIRSTKLEDSAMYFCASSLAPETSGYEQYFGPGTRLTVT.

The V and J genes are TRBV5-6 and TRBJ1-2; 7 bases align to TRBD1. CDR3 length equals 13 residues. Per germline, CDR1 SGHDT and CDR2 YYEEEE. The ends lost 5 bases at V and 7 bases at J; junction bases unmatched: 8. The CDR3 sequence: CASRLRQGSGYTF. The CDR3 region has the DNA TGTGCCAGCAGACTGAGACAGGGAAGTGGCTACACCTTC. Supplemented by reference TRBV5-6 and TRBJ1-2, the full variable domain reads DAGVTQSPTHLIKTRGQQVTLRCSPKSGHDTVSWYQQALGQGPQFIFQYYEEEERQRGNFPDRFSGHQFPNYSSELNVNALLLGDSALYLCASRLRQGSGYTFGSGTRLTVV.

The CDR3 sequence is CASASYRLAAATDTQYF. The CDR3 region has the DNA TGTGCCAGCGCCTCCTATCGCCTGGCGGCGGCCACAGATACGCAGTATTTT. V usage is TRBV5-6 and J usage is TRBJ2-3; D uncertain. The CDR3 runs 17 residues. Between the trimmed V and J ends, which lost 7 bases and 2 bases, there was a span of 23 bases. CDR1 SGHDT and CDR2 YYEEEE come from the germline V gene.

The chain uses TRBV5-6 and TRBJ2-7, with D possibly being TRBD2 (6 bases). Germline V gene sequence: CDR1 SGHDT, CDR2 YYEEEE. The CDR3 length is 16 residues. V dropped 5 bases and J dropped 2 bases, with 20 bases sitting between them. The chain's CDR3 is CASSRWRDGGPYEQYF. The CDR3 DNA is TGTGCCAGCAGTCGATGGCGGGACGGTGGGCCCTACGAGCAGTACTTC.

The chain combines TRBV29-1 with TRBJ2-5; tentatively, D is TRBD2 (6 bases). V was shortened by 2 bases and J by 5 bases, with 12 bases between the two germline ends. From germline, CDR1 is SQVTM and CDR2 ANQGSEA. This CDR3 region has 13 residues. The CDR3 DNA is TGCAGCGTTGAACTGACTAGTCGGGAGACCCAGTACTTC. It translates to CSVELTSRETQYF.

Only a few counts were recorded for this clone. V is TRBV30 and J is TRBJ1-5; a weak D match, TRBD1 (5 bases). Trimming shortened V by 0 bases and J by 3 bases, and 12 bases separated the two germline ends. The germline gives CDR1 GTSNPN, CDR2 SVGIG (reference sequence). The CDR3 covers 15 residues. The CDR3 is CAWSVPGIHNQPQHF. The CDR3 nucleotides are TGTGCCTGGAGTGTACCAGGGATACACAATCAGCCCCAGCATTTT.

The rearrangement uses TRBV2 and TRBJ2-7; maybe TRBD1 (7 bases). The CDR3 runs 14 residues. Germline V gene sequence: CDR1 SNHLY, CDR2 FYNNEI. Trimming cost V 7 bases and J 4 bases, with 17 bases left between them. The CDR3: CASTGAGGWYEQYF. The CDR3 nucleotides read TGTGCCAGCACGGGGGCAGGGGGTTGGTACGAGCAGTACTTC.

V gene TRBV5-1 combines with J gene TRBJ1-1; no clear D gene. The CDR3 has 14 amino acids. The germline gives CDR1 SGHRS, CDR2 YFSETQ. Trimming stripped 6 bases from V and 5 bases from J, with 17 bases between. The CDR3 sequence is CASTTVAGNTEAFF. CDR3 in DNA: TGCGCCAGCACCACGGTGGCCGGGAATACTGAAGCTTTCTTT.

The chain combines TRBV4-1 with TRBJ2-1; TRBD2 agrees at 14 bases. The J segment lost 5 bases and the V segment lost 6 bases, leaving 3 bases of the junction unmatched. Germline-derived CDR1 and CDR2 are MGHRA and YSYEKL. The CDR3 loop spans 15 amino acids. The CDR3 nucleotides read TGCGCCAGCAGGCGGGGACTAGCGGGGGACAATGAGCAGTTCTTC. Amino acid sequence: CASRRGLAGDNEQFF.

The V call is TRBV19, the J call TRBJ1-5; 8 bases are shared with TRBD1. CDR3 length equals 12 residues. The V gene end was trimmed by 7 bases and the J gene end by 6 bases; junction bases not matched to a gene: 2. Germline lookup yields CDR1 LNHDA and CDR2 SQIVND (reference sequence). The CDR3 is CASTGGGQPQHF. DNA of the CDR3: TGTGCCAGTACAGGGGGCGGTCAGCCCCAGCATTTT.

V is TRBV5-1 and J is TRBJ2-7; 11 nucleotides match TRBD2. CDR3 length: 14 amino acids. Looked up from germline, CDR1 is SGHRS and CDR2 is YFSETQ. The J segment lost 4 bases and the V segment lost 9 bases, leaving 9 bases of the junction unmatched. The CDR3 here is CATKTSGEGYEQYF. The CDR3 DNA reads TGCGCCACCAAGACTAGCGGGGAAGGGTACGAGCAGTACTTC.

Here the CDR3 DNA reads TGTGCCAGCAGCCCCTGGGACAGGGATGATTCACCCCTCCACTTT. Translation: CASSPWDRDDSPLHF. This chain joins TRBV5-4 and TRBJ1-6, with 9 bases matching TRBD1. CDR1 is SGHNT, CDR2 YYREEE, per germline (reference sequence). V lost 4 bases and J lost 8; bases outside the gene matches: 7. This CDR3 has 15 residues.

The J gene is TRBJ1-1, the V gene TRBV7-3; tentative D call: TRBD1 (5 bases). The CDR3 has 15 residues. With 0 bases removed from V and 1 base from J, the gap between germline ends came to 9 bases. From germline, CDR1 is SGHTA and CDR2 FQGTGA. CDR3: CASSLTGGQNTEAFF. As DNA, the CDR3 is TGTGCCAGCAGCTTAACGGGTGGACAGAACACTGAAGCTTTCTTT. Drawing the rest from reference TRBV7-3 and TRBJ1-1, the complete variable domain is GAGVSQTPSNKVTEKGKYVELRCDPISGHTALYWYRQSLGQGPEFLIYFQGTGAADDSGLPNDRFFAVRPEGSVSTLKIQRTERGDSAVYLCASSLTGGQNTEAFFGQGTRLTVV.

The chain is built from TRBV10-3 and TRBJ2-5, with a possible D match to TRBD1 (5 bases). Germline values: CDR1 ENHRY, CDR2 SYGVKD. V was clipped by 10 bases and J by 1 base, with 16 bases between them. The CDR3 length is 14 residues. Here the CDR3 reads CASKTELIQETQYF. CDR3 sequence (DNA): TGTGCCAGCAAGACAGAGCTTATCCAAGAGACCCAGTACTTC.

V is TRBV7-6 and J is TRBJ2-7; 10 bases line up with TRBD1. Germline V gene lookup returns CDR1 SGHVS and CDR2 FNYEAQ. The CDR3 loop spans 16 amino acids. The V and J ends lost 1 base and 2 bases, in that order; junction bases with no gene match: 5. In nucleotides, the CDR3 is TGTGCCAGCAGCTTAGAGGGGGACAGGGGACCCTACGAGCAGTACTTC. This encodes CASSLEGDRGPYEQYF.

The gene calls are TRBV5-4 and TRBJ2-1, with a possible D match to TRBD1 (6 bases). The germline V gene encodes CDR1 SGHNT and CDR2 YYREEE (reference sequence). The germline V and J ends were trimmed by 4 bases and 0 bases, with 17 bases remaining between them. The length of the CDR3 is 17 residues. For the CDR3, the DNA is TGTGCCAGCAGCGGGGCGGGTGGGGGCCGCTCCTACAATGAGCAGTTCTTC. This encodes CASSGAGGGRSYNEQFF.

This clone was detected only a few times. The gene calls are TRBV28 and TRBJ2-7; D is possibly TRBD1 (7 bases). Looked up from germline, CDR1 is MDHEN and CDR2 is SYDVKM. V lost 3 bases, J lost 5 bases, and 20 bases lay in between. The CDR3 spans 16 residues. CDR3 protein: CASSFPTGRGDHEQYF. The CDR3 nucleotides read TGTGCCAGCAGTTTTCCGACCGGCAGGGGGGATCACGAGCAGTACTTC. Variable domain in full (rest from reference TRBV28 and TRBJ2-7): DVKVTQSSRYLVKRTGEKVFLECVQDMDHENMFWYRQDPGLGLRLIYFSYDVKMKEKGDIPEGYSVSREKKERFSLILESASTNQTSMYLCASSFPTGRGDHEQYFGPGTRLTVT.

The chain employs TRBV14 and TRBJ2-7; D might be TRBD2 (6 bases). V lost 4 bases and J 4 bases, leaving 8 bases between the germline ends. The CDR3 has 12 residues. The germline gives CDR1 SGHDN, CDR2 FVKESK. Here the CDR3 DNA reads TGTGCCAGCAGCCTGGACTATTACGAGCAGTACTTC. Its translation is CASSLDYYEQYF.

The chain couples TRBV15 to TRBJ2-5, with 12 bases aligning to TRBD2. The CDR3 spans 16 residues. CDR1 and CDR2 from the germline V gene are LNHNV and YYDKDF (reference sequence). J was trimmed by 7 bases and V by 3 bases; bases with no gene match: 9. The CDR3 DNA sequence: TGTGCCACCAGCAGGGCGACTAGCGGGGGTTTTGTGACCCAGTACTTC. Its protein product is CATSRATSGGFVTQYF.

The chain carries TRBV27 and TRBJ2-7; 7 bases line up with TRBD2. Germline-derived CDR1 and CDR2 are MNHEY and SMNVEV (reference sequence). The CDR3 contains 17 residues. V lost 1 base, J lost 5 bases, and 14 bases stayed unmatched. CDR3 bases: TGTGCCAGCAGTTTATGGGGGGGAATGGGGGTTAAGGACGAGCAGTACTTC. Residues: CASSLWGGMGVKDEQYF.

The chain is built from TRBV19 and TRBJ2-2; TRBD2 matches at 7 bases. Germline trimming cut 3 bases from V and 4 bases from J; bases unmatched to any gene: 8. Germline CDR1 is LNHDA and CDR2 is SQIVND (reference sequence). The CDR3 length is 16 residues. CDR3 loop: CASSILAGASTGELFF. The CDR3 DNA follows: TGTGCCAGTAGTATTCTGGCGGGAGCGAGCACCGGGGAGCTGTTTTTT.

The chain combines TRBV10-3 with TRBJ2-5; 15 nucleotides line up with TRBD2. V shed 6 bases and J 5 bases; nucleotides not matched to a gene: 16. CDR3 length: 19 residues. The germline CDR1 and CDR2 sequences are ENHRY and SYGVKD. The CDR3 here is CAISSPSGLAGGWAETQYF. For the CDR3, the DNA is TGTGCCATCAGCTCCCCCTCGGGACTAGCGGGGGGCTGGGCGGAGACCCAGTACTTC.

This clone was seen a single time. The CDR3 here is CSVQRTGPEKLFF. In DNA form, the CDR3 reads TGCAGCGTTCAGAGGACAGGGCCCGAAAAACTGTTTTTT. The chain couples TRBV29-1 to TRBJ1-4; 8 nucleotides agree with TRBD1. The CDR3 is made up of 13 amino acids. The germline V gene has CDR1 SQVTM and CDR2 ANQGSEA. V trimming: 5 bases; J trimming: 8 bases; junction bases outside the gene matches: 7.

This chain connects TRBV27 to TRBJ1-1, with TRBD1 matching 8 bases. Germline CDR1 reads MNHEY; CDR2 reads SMNVEV (reference sequence). The CDR3 length is 15 residues. V lost 10 bases, J lost 4 bases, and 14 bases stayed unmatched. The CDR3 coding sequence is TGTGCCACTGTCCGGGACAGGATTGTGGGCACTGAAGCTTTCTTT. Translation gives CATVRDRIVGTEAFF.

This clone occurred a few times. V is TRBV19 and J is TRBJ2-6, with D unclear. This CDR3 comprises 15 residues. V was cut by 4 bases and J by 0 bases, with 7 bases left in between. Germline-derived CDR1 and CDR2 are LNHDA and SQIVND (reference sequence). The DNA for the CDR3 is TGTGCCAGTAGTACTACTAACTCTGGGGCCAACGTCCTGACTTTC. It translates to CASSTTNSGANVLTF.

The chain carries TRBV19 and TRBJ2-5, with TRBD2 matching 7 bases. Germline values: CDR1 LNHDA, CDR2 SQIVND (reference sequence). The V and J ends lost 4 bases and 4 bases, in that order; junction bases with no gene match: 6. This CDR3 spans 14 amino acids. CDR3 residues: CASSSGRVPETQYF. Here the CDR3 DNA reads TGTGCCAGTAGTAGTGGGAGGGTCCCAGAGACCCAGTACTTC.

This sequence joins TRBV2 and TRBJ1-5; 8 bases line up with TRBD1. V gave up 6 bases and J gave up 1 base; unmatched junction bases: 14. This CDR3 contains 18 residues. In germline, CDR1 is SNHLY, CDR2 FYNNEI. The CDR3 DNA reads TGTGCCAGCAGCCTACGACGATCCGACAGGGGAAGCAATCAGCCCCAGCATTTT. It codes for CASSLRRSDRGSNQPQHF.

This clone has just one count. This rearrangement joins TRBV4-1 to TRBJ2-3; D is undetermined. The germline gives CDR1 MGHRA, CDR2 YSYEKL. The V gene lost 1 base and the J gene lost 1 base, with 12 bases spanning the gap. The CDR3 covers 16 residues. The CDR3 loop is CASSQGHTSRTDTQYF. DNA for the CDR3: TGCGCCAGCAGCCAAGGACACACGTCTCGCACAGATACGCAGTATTTT.

This clone was seen only a few times. The chain uses TRBV1 and TRBJ2-2; the table's D call, TRBD2, has no DNA check behind it. TRBV1 counts as a pseudogene. This CDR3 has 15 amino acids. The CDR3 DNA sequence: TGCACCAGCAGCCAAAGCGGGGGGTCCACCGGGGAGCTGTTTTTT. This sequence encodes CTSSQSGGSTGELFF.